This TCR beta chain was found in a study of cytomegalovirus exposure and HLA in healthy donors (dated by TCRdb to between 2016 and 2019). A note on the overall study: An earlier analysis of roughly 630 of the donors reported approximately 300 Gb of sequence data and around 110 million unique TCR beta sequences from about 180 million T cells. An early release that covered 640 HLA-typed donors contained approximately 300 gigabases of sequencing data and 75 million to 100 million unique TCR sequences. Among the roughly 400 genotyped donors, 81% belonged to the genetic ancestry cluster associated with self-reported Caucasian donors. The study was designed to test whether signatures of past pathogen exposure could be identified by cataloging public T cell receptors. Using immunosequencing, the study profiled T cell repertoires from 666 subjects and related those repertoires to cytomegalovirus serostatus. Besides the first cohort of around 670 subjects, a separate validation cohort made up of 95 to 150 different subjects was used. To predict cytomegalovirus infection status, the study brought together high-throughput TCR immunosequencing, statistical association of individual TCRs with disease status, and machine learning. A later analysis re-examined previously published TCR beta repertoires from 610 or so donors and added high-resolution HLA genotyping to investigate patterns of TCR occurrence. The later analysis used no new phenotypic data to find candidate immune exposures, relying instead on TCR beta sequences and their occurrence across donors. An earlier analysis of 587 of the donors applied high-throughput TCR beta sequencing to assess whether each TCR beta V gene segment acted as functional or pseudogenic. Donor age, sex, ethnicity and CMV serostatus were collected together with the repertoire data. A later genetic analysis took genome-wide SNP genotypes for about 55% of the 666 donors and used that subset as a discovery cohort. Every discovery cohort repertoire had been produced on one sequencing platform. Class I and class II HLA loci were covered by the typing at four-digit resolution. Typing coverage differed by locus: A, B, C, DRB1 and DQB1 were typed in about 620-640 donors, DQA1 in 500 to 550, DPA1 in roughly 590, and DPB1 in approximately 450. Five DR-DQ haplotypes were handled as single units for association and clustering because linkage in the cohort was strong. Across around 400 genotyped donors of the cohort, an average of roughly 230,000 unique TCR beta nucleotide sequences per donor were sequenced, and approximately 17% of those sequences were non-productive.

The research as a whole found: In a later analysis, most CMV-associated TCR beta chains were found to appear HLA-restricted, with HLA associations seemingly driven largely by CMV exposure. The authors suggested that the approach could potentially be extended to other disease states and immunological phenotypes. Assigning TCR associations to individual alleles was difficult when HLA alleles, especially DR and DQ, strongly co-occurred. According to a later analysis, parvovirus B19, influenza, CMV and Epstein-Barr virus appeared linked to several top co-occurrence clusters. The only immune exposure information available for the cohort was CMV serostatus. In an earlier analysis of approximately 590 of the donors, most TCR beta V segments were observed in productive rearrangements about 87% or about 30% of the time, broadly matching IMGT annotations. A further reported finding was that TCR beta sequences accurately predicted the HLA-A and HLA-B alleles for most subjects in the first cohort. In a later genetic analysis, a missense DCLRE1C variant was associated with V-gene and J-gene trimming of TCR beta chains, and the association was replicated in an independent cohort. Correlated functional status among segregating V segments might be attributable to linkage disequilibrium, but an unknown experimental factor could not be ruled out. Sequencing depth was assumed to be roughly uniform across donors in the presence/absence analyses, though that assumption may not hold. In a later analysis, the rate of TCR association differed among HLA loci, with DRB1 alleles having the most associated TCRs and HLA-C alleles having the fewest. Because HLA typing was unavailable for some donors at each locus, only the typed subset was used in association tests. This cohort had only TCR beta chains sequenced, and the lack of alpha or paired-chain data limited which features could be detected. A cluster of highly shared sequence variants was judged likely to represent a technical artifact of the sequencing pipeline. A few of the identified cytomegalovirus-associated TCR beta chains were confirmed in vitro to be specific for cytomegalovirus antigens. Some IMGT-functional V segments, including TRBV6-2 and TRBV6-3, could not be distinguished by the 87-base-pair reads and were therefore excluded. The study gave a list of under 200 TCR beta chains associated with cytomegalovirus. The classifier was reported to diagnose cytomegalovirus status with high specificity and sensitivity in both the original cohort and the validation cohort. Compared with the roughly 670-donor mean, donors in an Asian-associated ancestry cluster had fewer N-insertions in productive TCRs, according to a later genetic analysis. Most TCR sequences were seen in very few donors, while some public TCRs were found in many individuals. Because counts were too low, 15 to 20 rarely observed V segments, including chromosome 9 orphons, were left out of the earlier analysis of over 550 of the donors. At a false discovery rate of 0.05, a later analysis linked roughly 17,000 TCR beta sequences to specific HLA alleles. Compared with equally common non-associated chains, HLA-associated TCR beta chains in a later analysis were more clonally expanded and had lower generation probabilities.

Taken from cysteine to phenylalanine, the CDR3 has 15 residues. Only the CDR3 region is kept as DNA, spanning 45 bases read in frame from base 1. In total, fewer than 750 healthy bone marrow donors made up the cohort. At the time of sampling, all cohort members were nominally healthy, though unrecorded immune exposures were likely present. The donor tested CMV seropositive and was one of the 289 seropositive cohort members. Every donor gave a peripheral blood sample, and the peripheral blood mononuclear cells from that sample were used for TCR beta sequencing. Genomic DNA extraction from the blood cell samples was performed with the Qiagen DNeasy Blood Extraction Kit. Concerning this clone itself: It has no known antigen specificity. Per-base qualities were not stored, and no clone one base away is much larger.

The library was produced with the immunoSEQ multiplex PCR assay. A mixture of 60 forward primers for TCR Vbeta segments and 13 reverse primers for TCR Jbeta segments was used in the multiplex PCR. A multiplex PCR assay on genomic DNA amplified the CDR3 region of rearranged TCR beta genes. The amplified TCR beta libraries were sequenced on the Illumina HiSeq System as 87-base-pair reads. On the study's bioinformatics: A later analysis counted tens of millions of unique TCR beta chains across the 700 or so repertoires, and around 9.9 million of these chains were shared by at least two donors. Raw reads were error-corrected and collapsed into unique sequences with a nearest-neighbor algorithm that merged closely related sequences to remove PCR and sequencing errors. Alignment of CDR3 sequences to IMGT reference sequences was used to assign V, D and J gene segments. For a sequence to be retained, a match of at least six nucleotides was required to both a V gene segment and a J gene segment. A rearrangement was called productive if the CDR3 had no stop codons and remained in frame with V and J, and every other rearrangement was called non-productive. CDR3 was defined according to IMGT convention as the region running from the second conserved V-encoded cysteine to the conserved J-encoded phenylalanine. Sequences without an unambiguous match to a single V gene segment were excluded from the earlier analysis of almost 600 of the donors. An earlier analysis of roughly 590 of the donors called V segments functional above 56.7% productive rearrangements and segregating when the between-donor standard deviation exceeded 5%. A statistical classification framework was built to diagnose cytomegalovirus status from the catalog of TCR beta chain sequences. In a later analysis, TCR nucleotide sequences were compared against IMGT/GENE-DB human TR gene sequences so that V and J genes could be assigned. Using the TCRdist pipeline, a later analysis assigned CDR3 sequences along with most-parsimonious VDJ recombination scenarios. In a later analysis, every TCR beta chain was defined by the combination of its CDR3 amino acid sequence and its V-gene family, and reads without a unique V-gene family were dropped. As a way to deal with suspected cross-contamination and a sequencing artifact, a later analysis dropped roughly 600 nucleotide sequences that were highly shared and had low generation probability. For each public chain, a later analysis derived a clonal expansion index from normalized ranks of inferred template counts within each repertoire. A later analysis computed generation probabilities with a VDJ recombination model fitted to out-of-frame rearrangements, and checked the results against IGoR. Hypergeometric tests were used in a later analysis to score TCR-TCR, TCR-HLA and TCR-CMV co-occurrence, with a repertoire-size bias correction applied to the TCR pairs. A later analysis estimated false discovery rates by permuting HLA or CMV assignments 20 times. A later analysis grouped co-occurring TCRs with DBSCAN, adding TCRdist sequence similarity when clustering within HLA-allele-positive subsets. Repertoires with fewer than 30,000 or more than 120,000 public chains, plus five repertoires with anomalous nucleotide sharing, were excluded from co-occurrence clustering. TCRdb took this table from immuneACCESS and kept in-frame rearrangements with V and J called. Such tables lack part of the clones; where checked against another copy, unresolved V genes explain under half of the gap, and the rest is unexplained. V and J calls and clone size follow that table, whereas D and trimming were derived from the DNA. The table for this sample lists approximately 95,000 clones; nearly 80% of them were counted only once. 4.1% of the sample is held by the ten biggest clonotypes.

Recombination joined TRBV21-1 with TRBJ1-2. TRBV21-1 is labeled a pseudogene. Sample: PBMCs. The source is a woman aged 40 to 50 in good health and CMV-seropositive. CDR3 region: CASSNGWGVNYGYTF. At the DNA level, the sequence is TGTGCCAGCAGCAATGGGTGGGGGGTTAACTATGGCTACACCTTC.